The entry that follows covers one T cell receptor (beta chain) sequence. Germline V gene data show CDR1 as MGHDK and CDR2 as SYGVNS. The CDR3 sequence is 18 residues long. The V end was cut by 3 bases, the J end by 4 bases, with 23 bases between. The data derive from a study of shared clonotypes between healthy human individuals. The repertoire was sequenced with immunoSEQ multiplex PCR; TCRdb's copy has only in-frame clones and lacks some. Of 1.6 million or so clones listed, roughly 96% were seen once; the top ten hold about 1.2%. The genes are TRBV25-1 and TRBJ2-3, with TRBD2 as a possible D gene (7 bases). This TCR derives from a man aged 25 to 40 in good health. Sequenced input: naive CD4+ T cells sorted from blood. This sample's subset: CD45RA+ positively selected. Written as DNA, the CDR3 is TGTGCCAGCAGTGACCCCGCCCCCCTCGGGGGGCGCCCAGATACGCAGTATTTT. This sequence encodes CASSDPAPLGGRPDTQYF. Full variable domain (remainder filled in from reference TRBV25-1 and TRBJ2-3): EADIYQTPRYLVIGTGKKITLECSQTMGHDKMYWYQQDPGMELHLIHYSYGVNSTEKGDLSSESTVSRIRTEHFPLTLESARPSHTSQYLCASSDPAPLGGRPDTQYFGPGTRLTVL.